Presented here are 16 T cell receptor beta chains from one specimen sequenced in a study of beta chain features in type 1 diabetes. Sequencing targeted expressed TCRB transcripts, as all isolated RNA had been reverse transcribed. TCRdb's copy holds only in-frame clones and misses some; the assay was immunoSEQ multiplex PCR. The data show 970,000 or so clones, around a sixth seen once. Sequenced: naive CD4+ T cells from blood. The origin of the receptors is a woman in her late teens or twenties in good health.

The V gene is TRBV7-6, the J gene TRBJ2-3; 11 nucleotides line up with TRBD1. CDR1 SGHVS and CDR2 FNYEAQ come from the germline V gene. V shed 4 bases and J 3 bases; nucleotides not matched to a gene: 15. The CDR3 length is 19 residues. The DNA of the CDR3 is TGTGCCAGCAGCTCCTCTCCGGGACAGGGGGGCTCAGGAACAGATACGCAGTATTTT. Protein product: CASSSSPGQGGSGTDTQYF.

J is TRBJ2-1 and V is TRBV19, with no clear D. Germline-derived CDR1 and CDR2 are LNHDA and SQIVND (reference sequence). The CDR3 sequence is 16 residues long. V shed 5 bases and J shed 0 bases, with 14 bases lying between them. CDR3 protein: CASSVIHAYSYNEQFF. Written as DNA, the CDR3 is TGTGCCAGTAGTGTTATCCACGCATACTCCTACAATGAGCAGTTCTTC.

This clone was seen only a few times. CDR3 loop: CASSLRSGTGLTGELFF. The CDR3 DNA follows: TGCGCCAGCAGCCTGCGTTCCGGGACAGGGCTCACCGGGGAGCTGTTTTTT. This chain connects TRBV4-3 to TRBJ2-2, with TRBD1 matching over 9 bases. The CDR3 is 17 amino acids. V shed 4 bases, J shed 4 bases, and the junction held 10 bases outside the gene matches. Germline values: CDR1 LGHNA, CDR2 YSLEER.

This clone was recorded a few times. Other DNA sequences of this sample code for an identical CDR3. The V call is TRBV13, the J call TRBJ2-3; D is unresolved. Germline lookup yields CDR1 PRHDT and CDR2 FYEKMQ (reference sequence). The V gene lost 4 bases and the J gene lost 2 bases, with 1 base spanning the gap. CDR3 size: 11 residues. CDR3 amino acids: CASSSTDTQYF. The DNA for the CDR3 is TGTGCCAGCAGCTCCACAGATACGCAGTATTTT.

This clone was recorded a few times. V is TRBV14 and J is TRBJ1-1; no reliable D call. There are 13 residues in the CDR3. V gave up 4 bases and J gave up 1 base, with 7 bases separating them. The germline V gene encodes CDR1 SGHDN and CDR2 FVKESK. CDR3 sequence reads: CASSRSRNTEAFF. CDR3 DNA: TGTGCCAGCAGCCGCTCCAGGAACACTGAAGCTTTCTTT. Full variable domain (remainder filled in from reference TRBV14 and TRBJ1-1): EAGVTQFPSHSVIEKGQTVTLRCDPISGHDNLYWYRRVMGKEIKFLLHFVKESKQDESGMPNNRFLAERTGGTYSTLKVQPAELEDSGVYFCASSRSRNTEAFFGQGTRLTVV.

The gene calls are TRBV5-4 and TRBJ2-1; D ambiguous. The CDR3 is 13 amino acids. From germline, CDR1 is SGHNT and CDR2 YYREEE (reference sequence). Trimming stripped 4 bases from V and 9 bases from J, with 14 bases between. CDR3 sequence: CASSQHQSGEQFF. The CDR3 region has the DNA TGTGCCAGCAGCCAGCACCAATCTGGTGAGCAGTTCTTC.

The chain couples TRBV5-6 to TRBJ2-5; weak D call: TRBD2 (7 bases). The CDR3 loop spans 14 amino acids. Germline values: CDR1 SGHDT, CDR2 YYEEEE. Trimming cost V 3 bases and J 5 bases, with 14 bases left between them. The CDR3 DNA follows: TGTGCCAGCAGCTATGTAGGGGGGGCGGAGACCCAGTACTTC. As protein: CASSYVGGAETQYF.

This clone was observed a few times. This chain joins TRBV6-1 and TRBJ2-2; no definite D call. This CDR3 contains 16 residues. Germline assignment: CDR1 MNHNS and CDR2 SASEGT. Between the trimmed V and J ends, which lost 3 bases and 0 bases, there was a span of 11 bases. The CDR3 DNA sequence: TGTGCCAGCAGTGAGGTTCGGATATCGAACACCGGGGAGCTGTTTTTT. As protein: CASSEVRISNTGELFF.

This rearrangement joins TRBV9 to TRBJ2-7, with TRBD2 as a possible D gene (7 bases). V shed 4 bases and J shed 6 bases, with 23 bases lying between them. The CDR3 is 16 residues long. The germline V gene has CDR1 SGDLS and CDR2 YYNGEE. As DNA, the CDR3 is TGTGCCAGCAGCTACGCGGCGGGGGCGGCTTTTGGCGAGCAGTACTTC. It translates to CASSYAAGAAFGEQYF. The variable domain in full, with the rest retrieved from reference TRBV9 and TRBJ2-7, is DSGVTQTPKHLITATGQRVTLRCSPRSGDLSVYWYQQSLDQGLQFLIQYYNGEERAKGNILERFSAQQFPDLHSELNLSSLELGDSALYFCASSYAAGAAFGEQYFGPGTRLTVT.

The CDR3 DNA reads TGTGCCACCCGAACCCAGGGGGACTATGGCTACACCTTC. Translating gives CATRTQGDYGYTF. The chain uses TRBV6-6 and TRBJ1-2; 7 bases map to TRBD1. This CDR3 has 13 residues. V lost 10 bases, J lost 3 bases, and 8 bases stayed unmatched. Germline V gene sequence: CDR1 MNHNY, CDR2 SVGAGI (reference sequence).

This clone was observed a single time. CDR3 loop: CASSSGSTEAFF. CDR3 coding DNA: TGTGCCAGCAGTTCAGGGAGCACTGAAGCTTTCTTT. The genes are TRBV28 and TRBJ1-1, with D possibly matching TRBD1 (5 bases). V shed 4 bases and J shed 4 bases, with 7 bases lying between them. CDR3 length: 12 amino acids. CDR1 MDHEN and CDR2 SYDVKM come from the germline V gene.

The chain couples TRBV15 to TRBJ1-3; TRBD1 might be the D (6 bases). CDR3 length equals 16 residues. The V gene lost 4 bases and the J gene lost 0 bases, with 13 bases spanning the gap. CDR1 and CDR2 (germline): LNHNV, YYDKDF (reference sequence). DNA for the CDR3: TGTGCCACCAGCACGGGCGGGACAACCTCTGGAAACACCATATATTTT. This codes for CATSTGGTTSGNTIYF.

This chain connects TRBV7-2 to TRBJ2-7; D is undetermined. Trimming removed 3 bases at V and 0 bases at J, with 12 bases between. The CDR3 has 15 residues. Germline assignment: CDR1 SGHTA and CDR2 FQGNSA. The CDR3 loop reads CASSFSQTYSYEQYF. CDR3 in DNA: TGTGCCAGCAGCTTTTCCCAGACTTACTCCTACGAGCAGTACTTC.

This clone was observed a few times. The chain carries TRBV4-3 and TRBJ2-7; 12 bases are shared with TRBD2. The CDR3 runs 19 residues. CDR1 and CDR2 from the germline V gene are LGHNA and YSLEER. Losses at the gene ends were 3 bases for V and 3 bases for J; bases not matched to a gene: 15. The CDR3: CASSHRKTSGGGPGYEQYF. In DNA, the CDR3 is TGCGCCAGCAGCCATAGGAAGACTAGCGGGGGAGGCCCAGGCTACGAGCAGTACTTC.

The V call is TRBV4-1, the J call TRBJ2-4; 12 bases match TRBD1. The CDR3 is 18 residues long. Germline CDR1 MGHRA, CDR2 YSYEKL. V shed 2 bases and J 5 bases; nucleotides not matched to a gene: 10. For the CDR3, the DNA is TGCGCCAGCAGCCAAAAAAACACCGGGACAGGGGGCGAAAACATTCAGTACTTC. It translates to CASSQKNTGTGGENIQYF.

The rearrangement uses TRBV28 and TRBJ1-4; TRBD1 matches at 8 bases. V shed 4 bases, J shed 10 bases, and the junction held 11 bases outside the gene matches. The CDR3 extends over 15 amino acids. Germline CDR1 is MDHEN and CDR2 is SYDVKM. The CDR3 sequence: CASSSGQAGGGKLFF. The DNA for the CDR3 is TGTGCCAGCAGTTCGGGACAGGCCGGGGGCGGAAAACTGTTTTTT.